These 32 T cell receptor beta chains originate from one sample sequenced in a study of T-cell memory formation after mild COVID-19. One entry per CDR3 protein, called by TCRdb with MiXCR from the 5' RACE reads. The table has 150,000 to 200,000 distinct CDR3 sequences, more than 9% seen once. Sequenced sample: PBMCs or a T cell subset sorted from them (not recorded which). The receptors were gathered from a man aged 18 to 29 who had mild COVID-19 (a few samples of this study predate the infection). Cell type and time point are not known.

V usage is TRBV20-1 and J usage is TRBJ2-2; D is unclear. The CDR3 consists of 15 residues. The V gene's germline CDR1 is DFQATT and CDR2 SNEGSKA (reference sequence). Deletions cut 4 bases from V and 4 bases from J, with 16 bases between. CDR3 amino acids: CSATNPRGRTGELFF. The CDR3 DNA follows: TGCAGTGCTACGAATCCTCGCGGCCGCACCGGGGAGCTGTTTTTT.

This chain joins TRBV28 and TRBJ2-1; D uncertain. V lost 6 bases and J lost 6, with 9 bases in between. The germline gives CDR1 MDHEN, CDR2 SYDVKM. The CDR3 length is 12 residues. CDR3 DNA: TGTGCCAGCAGCTTGTTCCCCAATGAGCAGTTCTTC. This translates into CASSLFPNEQFF. The full variable domain, rest sourced from reference TRBV28 and TRBJ2-1, is DVKVTQSSRYLVKRTGEKVFLECVQDMDHENMFWYRQDPGLGLRLIYFSYDVKMKEKGDIPEGYSVSREKKERFSLILESASTNQTSMYLCASSLFPNEQFFGPGTRLTVL.

The chain combines TRBV20-1 with TRBJ2-1, with D possibly called TRBD1 or TRBD2 (5 bases each). V lost 2 bases and J lost 0, with 14 bases in between. Germline-derived CDR1 and CDR2 are DFQATT and SNEGSKA (reference sequence). The CDR3 contains 16 residues. The CDR3 region has the DNA TGCAGTGCTAGATCCCCTGAGGGGAGCTCCTACAATGAGCAGTTCTTC. This sequence encodes CSARSPEGSSYNEQFF.

A few counts support this clonotype. The chain joins TRBV11-2 to TRBJ1-2; D call uncertain. Trimming cost V 8 bases and J 1 base, with 8 bases left between them. The germline CDR1 and CDR2 sequences are SGHAT and FQNNGV. This CDR3 has 12 residues. The CDR3 nucleotides read TGTGCCAGCCAAGGGATTAACTATGGCTACACCTTC. Residues: CASQGINYGYTF.

V gene TRBV20-1 combines with J gene TRBJ2-2; 9 bases agree with TRBD1. In germline, CDR1 is DFQATT, CDR2 SNEGSKA (reference sequence). J lost 4 bases, V lost 0 bases, and 6 bases had no gene match. This CDR3 spans 16 amino acids. The CDR3 DNA reads TGCAGTGCTAGAGATGCCGGGACAGGGCCCACCGGGGAGCTGTTTTTT. Translated: CSARDAGTGPTGELFF.

The rearrangement joins TRBV27 to TRBJ2-7; the D gene is possibly TRBD1 (5 bases). Per the germline V gene, CDR1 is MNHEY and CDR2 is SMNVEV (reference sequence). V lost 3 bases and J 6 bases, leaving 12 bases between the germline ends. The CDR3 is 13 amino acids. This CDR3 is CASSFLDIGEQYF. For the CDR3, the DNA is TGTGCCAGCAGTTTTCTGGACATCGGCGAGCAGTACTTC.

V usage is TRBV5-1 and J usage is TRBJ2-7; tentatively, D is TRBD2 (7 bases). The CDR3 runs to 14 residues. Trimming shortened V by 4 bases and J by 4 bases, and 15 bases separated the two germline ends. Germline V CDR1 and CDR2: SGHRS, YFSETQ. This CDR3 is CASSPQGGGYEQYF. The CDR3 nucleotides are TGCGCCAGCAGCCCACAGGGAGGGGGTTACGAGCAGTACTTC.

This clonotype was seen only a few times. The V gene is TRBV27, the J gene TRBJ2-7; D gene ambiguous. The germline CDR1 and CDR2 sequences are MNHEY and SMNVEV (reference sequence). Trimming cost V 7 bases and J 6 bases, with 10 bases left between them. CDR3 length: 11 amino acids. The CDR3 spells CASTSVSEQYV. Here the CDR3 DNA reads TGTGCCAGCACCTCTGTCTCCGAGCAGTACGTC.

V and J are TRBV6-6 and TRBJ2-2; maybe TRBD1 (6 bases). This CDR3 spans 14 amino acids. Germline assignment: CDR1 MNHNY and CDR2 SVGAGI (reference sequence). Trimming removed 5 bases at V and 4 bases at J, with 11 bases between. CDR3 amino acids: CASSNNRATGELFF. The DNA of the CDR3 is TGTGCCAGCAGTAATAACAGGGCCACCGGGGAGCTGTTTTTT.

This clonotype has more than one count but fewer than ten. V gene TRBV9 combines with J gene TRBJ2-1; D gene ambiguous. The V gene's germline CDR1 is SGDLS and CDR2 YYNGEE. V was shortened by 0 bases and J by 9 bases, with 7 bases between the two germline ends. The CDR3 spans 12 residues. The CDR3 DNA follows: TGTGCCAGCAGCGTAGGTCGAAGTGAGCAGTTCTTC. Encoded protein: CASSVGRSEQFF.

The V gene is TRBV7-8, the J gene TRBJ2-5; the match to TRBD2 covers 8 bases. V lost 7 bases to trimming and J lost 5 bases; unmatched junction nucleotides: 9. The CDR3 has 14 residues. CDR1 SGHVS and CDR2 FQNEAQ come from the germline V gene. The CDR3 nucleotides read TGTGCCAGCAACACACGCCGACTAGCGGAGACCCAGTACTTC. Its protein product is CASNTRRLAETQYF.

This sequence joins TRBV20-1 and TRBJ2-7; 8 nucleotides agree with TRBD1. CDR3 length: 15 residues. Germline CDR1 and CDR2: DFQATT and SNEGSKA (reference sequence). The V gene end was trimmed by 4 bases and the J gene end by 0 bases; junction bases not matched to a gene: 8. In nucleotides, the CDR3 is TGCAGTGCTATAAGCCGGGACAGGACCTCCTACGAGCAGTACTTC. Protein sequence: CSAISRDRTSYEQYF.

The chain links TRBV10-3 to TRBJ2-7; D is perhaps TRBD2 (6 bases). V gave up 7 bases and J gave up 3 bases, with 10 bases separating them. The CDR3 loop spans 12 amino acids. Germline values: CDR1 ENHRY, CDR2 SYGVKD. The CDR3 nucleotides are TGTGCCATCATGGCGGGGAGCTACGAGCAGTACGTC. It translates to CAIMAGSYEQYV.

This clonotype was recorded a few times. This chain connects TRBV4-1 to TRBJ1-2; D is undetermined. The CDR3 is 15 amino acids. CDR1 MGHRA and CDR2 YSYEKL come from the germline V gene. Trimming left V 1 base short and J 0 bases short, with 9 bases between. The CDR3 spells CASSQARVPNYGYTF. The CDR3 DNA reads TGCGCCAGCAGCCAAGCGAGGGTCCCTAACTATGGCTACACCTTC.

This clonotype was seen a handful of times. J is TRBJ1-5 and V is TRBV20-1; D is unclear. The CDR3 is 16 amino acids. Trimming stripped 0 bases from V and 1 base from J, with 13 bases between. Germline CDR1 is DFQATT and CDR2 is SNEGSKA (reference sequence). The CDR3 spells CSARDSTVSSNQPQHF. The CDR3 DNA sequence: TGCAGTGCTAGAGATAGTACAGTGTCAAGCAATCAGCCCCAGCATTTT.

This clonotype was observed at least ten times. The rearrangement uses TRBV28 and TRBJ1-1; no clear D. V gave up 8 bases and J gave up 2 bases, with 18 bases separating them. From germline, CDR1 is MDHEN and CDR2 SYDVKM. This CDR3 region has 15 residues. CDR3: CASLGGGHPNTEAFF. Here the CDR3 DNA reads TGTGCCAGCCTAGGAGGAGGCCATCCAAACACTGAAGCTTTCTTT.

This clonotype was observed at least ten times. This sequence joins TRBV4-1 and TRBJ2-1, with 7 positions matching TRBD2. Per the germline V gene, CDR1 is MGHRA and CDR2 is YSYEKL. The CDR3 sequence is 14 residues long. The V segment lost 2 bases and the J segment 7 bases; nucleotides outside the gene matches: 5. CDR3 amino acids: CASSQRAGTNEQFF. In DNA form, the CDR3 reads TGCGCCAGCAGCCAACGAGCGGGGACTAATGAGCAGTTCTTC.

CDR3 loop: CASNSGGAGSDEQFF. The CDR3 DNA follows: TGTGCCAGCAATAGCGGGGGGGCTGGTTCGGATGAGCAGTTCTTC. V gene TRBV7-3 combines with J gene TRBJ2-1; TRBD2 agrees at 11 bases. V dropped 7 bases and J dropped 8; count of bases not matched to a gene: 10. The CDR3 extends over 15 amino acids. Germline loops: CDR1 SGHTA, CDR2 FQGTGA.

In this sample, this clonotype turned up a few times. V usage is TRBV12-3 or TRBV12-4 and J usage is TRBJ1-1; the D gene is possibly TRBD1 (5 bases). The V end lost 3 bases, the J end lost 10 bases, and 12 bases lay between the germline ends. This CDR3 has 12 residues. This CDR3 reads CASSFGQGLAFF. The DNA of the CDR3 is TGTGCCAGCAGTTTCGGGCAGGGTTTAGCTTTCTTT.

The table lists this clonotype with a few counts. Here the CDR3 DNA reads TGTGCCATCAGTGGTACTAGCGGATCAGATACGCAGTATTTT. Its protein product is CAISGTSGSDTQYF. This chain links TRBV10-3 with TRBJ2-3; the match to TRBD2 covers 8 bases. J lost 4 bases, V lost 4 bases, and 4 bases had no gene match. The CDR3 has 14 residues. CDR1 and CDR2 from the germline V gene are ENHRY and SYGVKD.

This clonotype occurred many times. The chain carries TRBV11-2 and TRBJ2-5; 7 bases are a match to TRBD1. The germline CDR1 and CDR2 sequences are SGHAT and FQNNGV. The CDR3 is made up of 13 amino acids. Unmatched junction bases numbered 5, after V lost 6 bases and J lost 4 bases. In DNA form, the CDR3 reads TGTGCCAGCAGATCCCCAGGGGGAGAGACCCAGTACTTC. Translated: CASRSPGGETQYF.

This clonotype was seen many times. V and J are TRBV6-5 and TRBJ2-5; the match to TRBD2 covers 7 bases. V was clipped by 5 bases and J by 4 bases; unmatched bases: 10. Germline-derived CDR1 and CDR2 are MNHEY and SVGAGI. The CDR3 totals 15 residues. CDR3 protein: CASSASGEGLETQYF. For the CDR3, the DNA is TGTGCCAGCAGTGCAAGCGGGGAGGGTCTAGAGACCCAGTACTTC.

The gene calls are TRBV28 and TRBJ2-7, with 9 bases aligning to TRBD1. The germline V gene has CDR1 MDHEN and CDR2 SYDVKM. The CDR3 has 14 amino acids. With 2 bases clipped from V and 6 bases from J, the junction kept 5 bases outside the gene matches. The CDR3 reads CASSLPTGGGEQYF. In DNA, the CDR3 is TGTGCCAGCAGTTTACCGACAGGGGGAGGCGAGCAGTACTTC.

This clonotype was counted between two and nine times. The chain employs TRBV6-2 or TRBV6-3 and TRBJ1-6; 9 bases fit TRBD1. The CDR3 is made up of 15 amino acids. The J segment lost 7 bases and the V segment lost 1 base, leaving 2 bases of the junction unmatched. The germline gives CDR1 MNHEY, CDR2 SVGEGT. DNA of the CDR3: TGTGCCAGCAGTTACTACAGGGGGCACAATTCACCCCTCCACTTT. This sequence encodes CASSYYRGHNSPLHF.

In its sample, this clonotype was seen a few times. This chain joins TRBV27 and TRBJ2-7; 8 positions agree with TRBD1. The CDR3 consists of 13 residues. The V gene end was trimmed by 5 bases and the J gene end by 10 bases; junction bases not matched to a gene: 10. The germline gives CDR1 MNHEY, CDR2 SMNVEV (reference sequence). The CDR3 region is CASSPQGQGIQYF. The CDR3 DNA reads TGTGCCAGCAGTCCTCAAGGACAGGGAATTCAGTACTTC.

This clonotype was found a few times. This chain uses TRBV20-1 with TRBJ2-3; no clear D gene. Germline loops: CDR1 DFQATT, CDR2 SNEGSKA (reference sequence). The CDR3 has 15 amino acids. The ends were cut back, 6 bases at V and 3 bases at J, with 19 bases in the middle. CDR3 sequence (DNA): TGCAGTGCCCTACGGACGCCACACGCAACAGATACGCAGTATTTT. Amino acids: CSALRTPHATDTQYF.

The chain links TRBV20-1 to TRBJ2-7, with D perhaps assigned TRBD1 or TRBD2 (5 bases each). The CDR3 is made up of 14 amino acids. V shed 5 bases and J shed 0 bases, with 14 bases lying between them. CDR1 and CDR2 from the germline V gene are DFQATT and SNEGSKA (reference sequence). The CDR3 region has the DNA TGCAGTGCTTGCCGGGACGGCAGCTCCTACGAGCAGTACTTC. Translated, it gives CSACRDGSSYEQYF.

This clonotype was counted a few times. The J gene is TRBJ1-5, the V gene TRBV4-3; 12 bases match TRBD1. V dropped 0 bases and J dropped 2; count of bases not matched to a gene: 11. The CDR3 has 20 residues. Germline CDR1 LGHNA, CDR2 YSLEER. CDR3 in amino acids: CASSQELGTGGWNGNQPQHF. In DNA form, the CDR3 reads TGCGCCAGCAGCCAAGAGCTGGGGACAGGGGGCTGGAACGGCAATCAGCCCCAGCATTTT.

This clonotype was observed a few times. Mismatch with germline at one junction end may stem from a read error. The V gene is TRBV4-1, the J gene TRBJ2-3, with D maybe TRBD1 (6 bases). Germline CDR1 and CDR2: MGHRA and YSYEKL. There are 16 residues in the CDR3. CDR3 amino acids: CSSSQDRDTRGNTQYF. CDR3 in DNA: TGTTCCAGCAGCCAAGATAGGGACACTAGGGGAAATACGCAGTATTTT.

This clonotype was picked up a small number of times. This sequence joins TRBV2 and TRBJ1-1; D remains ambiguous. The V gene lost 7 bases and the J gene lost 3 bases, with 9 bases spanning the gap. The CDR3 contains 12 residues. CDR1 and CDR2 from the germline V gene are SNHLY and FYNNEI. The CDR3 region is CASIEGDTEAFF. For the CDR3, the DNA is TGTGCCAGCATTGAGGGTGACACTGAAGCTTTCTTT. Full variable domain (outside the CDR3, taken from reference TRBV2 and TRBJ1-1): EPEVTQTPSHQVTQMGQEVILRCVPISNHLYFYWYRQILGQKVEFLVSFYNNEISEKSEIFDDQFSVERPDGSNFTLKIRSTKLEDSAMYFCASIEGDTEAFFGQGTRLTVV.

This clonotype was observed many times. The V call is TRBV7-9, the J call TRBJ1-1; D is possibly TRBD1 (5 bases). The CDR3 extends over 14 amino acids. V dropped 1 base and J dropped 4 bases, with 10 bases sitting between them. Germline CDR1 reads SEHNR; CDR2 reads FQNEAQ (reference sequence). For the CDR3, the DNA is TGTGCCAGCAGCTTAGTCGAGGGGATCACTGAAGCTTTCTTT. Translation gives CASSLVEGITEAFF. Full variable domain (rest looked up from reference TRBV7-9 and TRBJ1-1): DTGVSQNPRHKITKRGQNVTFRCDPISEHNRLYWYRQTLGQGPEFLTYFQNEAQLEKSRLLSDRFSAERPKGSFSTLEIQRTEQGDSAMYLCASSLVEGITEAFFGQGTRLTVV.

This chain uses TRBV6-6 with TRBJ2-3; D gene uncertain. The CDR3 extends over 12 amino acids. Germline CDR1 and CDR2: MNHNY and SVGAGI (reference sequence). V dropped 7 bases and J dropped 2 bases, with 7 bases sitting between them. CDR3 in DNA: TGTGCCAGCAAGCGTCTCACAGATACGCAGTATTTT. It codes for CASKRLTDTQYF.